This T cell receptor beta chain was captured in a study of T cell repertoires in cytomegalovirus infection. Study-level background: Public TCR beta signatures indicated both CMV infection and matching HLA type.

This clonotype was counted ten times or more. The target antigen is unknown. Study results and caveats: Based on cumulative public TCR beta family frequency, carriers of CMV plus the relevant HLA were identified. The ex vivo response was dominated by HLA-C-restricted CMV-specific TCR beta clonotypes.

Using its own MiXCR run on the reads, TCRdb lists one record per CDR3 protein. The data contain over 150,000 distinct CDR3 sequences, about 20% of them seen just once; the ten biggest clones take up 2.9%. The clonotype was recovered from a human donor in good health (CMV status not recorded). Some clones in this sample may be carry-over from other donors' samples. Specimen: PBMCs.

The CDR3 loop is CASSLGQGSGWGYTF. In nucleotides, the CDR3 is TGTGCCAGCAGCTTAGGACAGGGGTCCGGTTGGGGCTACACCTTC. The V and J genes are TRBV7-9 and TRBJ1-2; 8 nucleotides agree with TRBD1. The germline V gene encodes CDR1 SEHNR and CDR2 FQNEAQ (reference sequence). The CDR3 has 15 residues. V was clipped by 1 base and J by 8 bases; unmatched bases: 9. Using reference TRBV7-9 and TRBJ1-2 for the parts outside the CDR3, the full variable domain is DTGVSQNPRHKITKRGQNVTFRCDPISEHNRLYWYRQTLGQGPEFLTYFQNEAQLEKSRLLSDRFSAERPKGSFSTLEIQRTEQGDSAMYLCASSLGQGSGWGYTFGSGTRLTVV.